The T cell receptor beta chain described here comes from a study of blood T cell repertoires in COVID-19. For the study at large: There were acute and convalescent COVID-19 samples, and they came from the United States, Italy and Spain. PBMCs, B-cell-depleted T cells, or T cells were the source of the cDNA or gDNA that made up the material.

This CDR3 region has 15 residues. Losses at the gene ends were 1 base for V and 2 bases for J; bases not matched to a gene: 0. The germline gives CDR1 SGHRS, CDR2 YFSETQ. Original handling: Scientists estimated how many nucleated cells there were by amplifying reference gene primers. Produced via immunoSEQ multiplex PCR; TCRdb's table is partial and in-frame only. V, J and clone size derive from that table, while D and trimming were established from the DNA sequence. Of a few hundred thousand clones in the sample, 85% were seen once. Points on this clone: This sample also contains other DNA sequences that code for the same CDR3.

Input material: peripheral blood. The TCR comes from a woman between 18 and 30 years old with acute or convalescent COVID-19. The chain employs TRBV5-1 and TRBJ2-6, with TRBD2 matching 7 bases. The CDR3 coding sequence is TGCGCCAGCAGCTTGAGCGGGGCTGGGGCCAACGTCCTGACTTTC. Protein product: CASSLSGAGANVLTF.